This TCR beta chain was sequenced in a study of T-cell memory formation after mild COVID-19. Regarding the study as a whole: Contracting CD8+ clones were enriched in EMRA, CD4+ mainly in CM and EM.

Ten or more counts support this clonotype. The target antigen is unknown. V lost 5 bases and J lost 4, with 9 bases in between. The CDR3 has 13 amino acids. CDR1 SGHVS and CDR2 FNYEAQ come from the germline V gene. Employing constant-segment primers, 5'RACE generated TCR alpha and TCR beta cDNA libraries bearing sample barcodes and UMIs. TCRdb itself ran the 5' RACE reads through MiXCR, one entry per CDR3 protein. The sample shows over 10,000 distinct CDR3 sequences, about 12% of them seen only once. The sample taken for sequencing was PBMCs or a T cell subset sorted from them (not recorded which). The genes are TRBV7-6 and TRBJ2-1; possibly TRBD1 or TRBD2 for D (5 bases each). The receptor comes from an adult woman who had mild COVID-19 (a few samples of this study predate the infection). Cell type and time point are not known. The CDR3 loop is CASSTGPYNEQFF. Here the CDR3 DNA reads TGTGCCAGCAGCACGGGACCTTACAATGAGCAGTTCTTC. The whole variable domain, remainder taken from reference TRBV7-6 and TRBJ2-1, is GAGVSQSPRYKVTKRGQDVALRCDPISGHVSLYWYRQALGQGPEFLTYFNYEAQQDKSGLPNDRFSAERPEGSISTLTIQRTEQRDSAMYRCASSTGPYNEQFFGPGTRLTVL.